This T cell receptor (beta chain) was captured in a study of response to subunit inactivated influenza vaccine. This clonotype occurred a few times. Its antigen is undetermined. TCRdb ran MiXCR on the RT-PCR reads and lists one entry per CDR3 protein. The repertoire holds 800,000 or so distinct CDR3 sequences, with less than 25% as singletons. Looked up from germline, CDR1 is ENHRY and CDR2 is SYGVKD. The V gene lost 6 bases and the J gene lost 1 base, with 9 bases spanning the gap. The CDR3 runs to 13 residues. Findings and limits, study-wide: Authors suggested seasonal influenza vaccinations each recruit few new T cells.

The receptor's source is a man aged 45 to 65 who received an inactivated influenza vaccine. The source was PBMCs from blood, collected about 5 days after vaccination. The chain is built from TRBV10-3 and TRBJ1-1; D perhaps matches TRBD1 (5 bases). The CDR3, as DNA: TGTGCCATCAGCGCACAGGAGAACACTGAAGCTTTCTTT. Residues: CAISAQENTEAFF.